This TCR beta chain appears in the sequencing data of a study of neoadjuvant anti-PD-1 for oral cavity cancer. This CDR3 is 15 amino acids long. V dropped 2 bases and J dropped 1 base, with 8 bases sitting between them. Germline V gene lookup returns CDR1 WNHNN and CDR2 SYGVQD (reference sequence). TCRdb's copy holds only in-frame clones and misses some; the assay was immunoSEQ multiplex PCR. The data hold 72,000 or so clones, with around 83% observed a single time. The starting material was PBMCs, obtained before nivolumab (anti-PD-1) treatment. The chain links TRBV10-1 to TRBJ2-2; possibly TRBD2 for D (6 bases). The receptor was isolated from a person between 40 and 85 years old with oral cavity squamous cell carcinoma. This chain's CDR3 is CASSERRGNTGELFF. The DNA of the CDR3 is TGCGCCAGCAGTGAGAGGAGGGGGAACACCGGGGAGCTGTTTTTT.